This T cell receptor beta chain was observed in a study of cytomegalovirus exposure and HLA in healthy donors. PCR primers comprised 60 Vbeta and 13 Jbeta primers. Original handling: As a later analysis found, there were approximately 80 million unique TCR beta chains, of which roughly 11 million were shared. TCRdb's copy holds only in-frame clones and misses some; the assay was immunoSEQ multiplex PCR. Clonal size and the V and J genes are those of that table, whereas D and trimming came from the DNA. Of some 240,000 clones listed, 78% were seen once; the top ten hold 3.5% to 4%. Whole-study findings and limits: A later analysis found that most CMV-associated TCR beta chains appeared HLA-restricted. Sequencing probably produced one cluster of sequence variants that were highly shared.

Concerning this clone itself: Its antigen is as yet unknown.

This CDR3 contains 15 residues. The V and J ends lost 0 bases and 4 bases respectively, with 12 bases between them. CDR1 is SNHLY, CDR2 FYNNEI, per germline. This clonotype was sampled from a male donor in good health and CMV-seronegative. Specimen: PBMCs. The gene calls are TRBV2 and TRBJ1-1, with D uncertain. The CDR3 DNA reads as TGTGCCAGCAGTGAAGCGAGGGTAGGTGGCACTGAAGCTTTCTTT. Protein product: CASSEARVGGTEAFF. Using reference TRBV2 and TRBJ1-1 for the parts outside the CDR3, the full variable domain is EPEVTQTPSHQVTQMGQEVILRCVPISNHLYFYWYRQILGQKVEFLVSFYNNEISEKSEIFDDQFSVERPDGSNFTLKIRSTKLEDSAMYFCASSEARVGGTEAFFGQGTRLTVV.